Listed below are T cell receptor beta chains from one sample, sequenced in a study of T-cell reconstitution after alpha-beta-depleted transplantation in children. TCRdb re-called the PCR reads with MiXCR, one entry per CDR3 protein. The table includes roughly 570,000 distinct CDR3 sequences, 25% to 30% detected once. The sample here was PBMCs, taken before TCRalphabeta/CD19-depleted stem cell transplant. All receptors come from a boy under two years old with Wiskott-Aldrich syndrome, due to receive a stem cell transplant. Both conserved end residues are trimmed from each CDR3.

cdr3_length,v_call,j_call,cdr3_aa
12,TRBV12-3/TRBV12-4,TRBJ2-1,ASSFLRAYNEQF
13,TRBV20-1,TRBJ1-3,SARSPGRAGNTIY
13,TRBV6-1,TRBJ1-4,ASSTPTGSNEKLF
14,TRBV6-2/TRBV6-3,TRBJ2-1,ASSQGLAPLRDEQF
11,TRBV20-1,TRBJ2-3,SADWALTDTQY
12,TRBV6-2/TRBV6-3,TRBJ1-5,ASSYSKLSQPQH
13,TRBV12-3/TRBV12-4,TRBJ1-5,ASSYRDSFNQPQH
16,TRBV4-1,TRBJ2-7,ASSQEGFGAGPSYEQY
12,TRBV20-1,TRBJ1-1,SARARAVYGEAF
14,TRBV5-1,TRBJ2-3,ASSPGTSGSIDTQY
14,TRBV4-2,TRBJ2-3,ASSQARTGITDTQY
13,TRBV4-2,TRBJ2-7,ASSQEGLADYEQY
10,TRBV12-3/TRBV12-4,TRBJ2-5,ASSTSIVTQY
12,TRBV20-1,TRBJ2-3,SAPIGGSTDTQY
11,TRBV7-7,TRBJ2-5,ASSWGLEETQY
12,TRBV7-9,TRBJ2-7,ASSPLLGPYEQY
14,TRBV10-3,TRBJ2-1,AIRNSAGSSYNEQF
10,TRBV10-2,TRBJ1-2,ASSDRLYGYT
12,TRBV3-1,TRBJ2-3,ASSQVPFRGTQY
11,TRBV20-1,TRBJ2-7,SAEGWDAYEQY
13,TRBV3-1,TRBJ2-2,ASSHLDRNTGELF
13,TRBV25-1,TRBJ2-7,ASSEVRTGGNEQY
10,TRBV29-1,TRBJ1-2,SVERGAYGYT
15,TRBV4-2,TRBJ2-1,ASSQPNSGGLYNEQF
12,TRBV29-1,TRBJ2-2,SVEAGGETGELF
14,TRBV4-1,TRBJ2-7,ASSQDRTNSAYEQY
9,TRBV28,TRBJ2-1,ASSLNSEQF
12,TRBV10-2,TRBJ2-7,ASLSVAGGREQY
11,TRBV5-1,TRBJ2-2,ASSGPVTGELF
13,TRBV5-1,TRBJ1-6,ASSYSQGDDSPLH
14,TRBV5-6,TRBJ2-1,ASSLVRTSGRAEQF
13,TRBV18,TRBJ2-7,ASSPVPGASYEQY
10,TRBV29-1,TRBJ2-7,SVARDRDEQY
14,TRBV12-3/TRBV12-4,TRBJ2-3,ASSWRTSGRRDTQY
13,TRBV2,TRBJ2-1,ASSEGSSGHNEQF
10,TRBV7-2,TRBJ2-1,ASSFPTRWKF
14,TRBV5-1,TRBJ1-1,ASSATGQLKNTEAF
13,TRBV27,TRBJ1-2,ASSLSVGGLNGYT
13,TRBV12-3/TRBV12-4,TRBJ2-5,ASSSGGRGEETQY
11,TRBV5-1,TRBJ1-1,ASSLGDRDEAF
13,TRBV28,TRBJ2-7,ASSLWARSTHEQY
12,TRBV3-1,TRBJ2-1,ASSWTSGRNEQF
12,TRBV12-3/TRBV12-4,TRBJ1-2,ASRSWDRPYGYT
12,TRBV20-1,TRBJ1-6,SARDNRNNSPLH
12,TRBV6-1,TRBJ1-3,ASSEAFSGNTIY
14,TRBV15,TRBJ2-2,ATSRGLAGNTGELF
12,TRBV5-1,TRBJ2-1,ASSGDRNYNEQF
13,TRBV27,TRBJ2-1,ASSPLLAGYNEQF
12,TRBV10-3,TRBJ1-1,AIRSSLTNTEAF
13,TRBV7-2,TRBJ2-2,ASSYAGLPPGELF